What follows describes a single T cell receptor (beta chain). CDR3 length: 12 residues. Trimming removed 6 bases at V and 9 bases at J, with 14 bases between. CDR1 is MNHEY, CDR2 SVGEGT, per germline. These data are taken from a study of blood T cell repertoires in COVID-19. Turning to the study itself: PBMCs, B-cell-depleted T cells, or T cells were the source of the cDNA or gDNA that made up the material.

Methods used by the authors: Estimation of nucleated cell counts was performed using reference gene primer amplification. The protocol was immunoSEQ multiplex PCR, while the TCRdb copy is restricted to in-frame clones and leaves out a portion. V and J calls and clone size are given by that table; D and trimming were obtained from the DNA. Among roughly 120,000 clones listed, 85% to 90% were seen once. Sample: peripheral blood. This chain links TRBV6-2 or TRBV6-3 with TRBJ1-2; D perhaps matches TRBD1 (6 bases). The TCR comes from a woman between 50 and 59 years old with active or convalescent COVID-19. Here the CDR3 DNA reads TGTGCCAGCAGCCCGACAGGCAGGAGCTACACCTTC. Its protein is CASSPTGRSYTF.